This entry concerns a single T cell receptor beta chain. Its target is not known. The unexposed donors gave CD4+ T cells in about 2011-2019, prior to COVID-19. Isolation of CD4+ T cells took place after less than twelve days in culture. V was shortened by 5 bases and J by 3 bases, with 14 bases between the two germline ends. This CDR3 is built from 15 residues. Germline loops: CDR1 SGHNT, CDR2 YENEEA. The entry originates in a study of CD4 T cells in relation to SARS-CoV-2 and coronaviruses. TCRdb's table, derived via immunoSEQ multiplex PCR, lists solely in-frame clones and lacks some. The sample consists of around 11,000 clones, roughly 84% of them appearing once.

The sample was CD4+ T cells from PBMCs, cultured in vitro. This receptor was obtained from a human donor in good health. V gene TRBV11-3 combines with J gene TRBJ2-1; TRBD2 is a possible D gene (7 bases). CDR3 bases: TGTGCCAGCAGCGTACGGGGGGCAGGCTACAATGAGCAGTTCTTC. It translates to CASSVRGAGYNEQFF.